The 26 T cell receptor beta chains presented below share a single source sample, sequenced in a study of T-cell memory formation after mild COVID-19 (dated by TCRdb to the early 2020s). The library was obtained by 5' RACE. Instrument on record: Illumina NovaSeq 6000. Using fastp trimming at Q25 and MiXCR clonotype assembly, TCRdb reanalyzed the public sequencing data and kept in-frame beta chains. When rows share a CDR3 protein, they turn into one entry using the most common DNA and genes. The sample records more than 300,000 distinct CDR3 sequences, 20% to 25% of which are singletons. The ten most abundant clones make up roughly a fifth of the sample. The specimen was PBMCs or a T cell subset sorted from them (not recorded which). These receptors originate from a man between 18 and 35 years old who had mild COVID-19 (a few samples of this study predate the infection). The sample titles of this study are shuffled in the database, so cell type and time point are left out; the donor was told from shared clones.

This clonotype turned up a few times. This rearrangement joins TRBV12-3 or TRBV12-4 to TRBJ2-7, with 10 bases matching TRBD1. The CDR3 is 14 amino acids. J lost 5 bases, V lost 5 bases, and 6 bases had no gene match. For the CDR3, the DNA is TGTGCCAGCAGTCTAGGGACAGGGGTTCACGAGCAGTACTTC. Protein sequence: CASSLGTGVHEQYF.

This chain uses TRBV7-2 with TRBJ1-5; no firm D call. The V gene lost 1 base and the J gene lost 3 bases, with 7 bases spanning the gap. The CDR3 is 14 amino acids. Germline V gene data show CDR1 as SGHTA and CDR2 as FQGNSA. The CDR3 region is CASSLGVFNQPQHF. The CDR3 nucleotides read TGTGCCAGCAGCTTAGGGGTGTTCAATCAGCCCCAGCATTTT.

This chain links TRBV20-1 with TRBJ2-3; no firm D call. The germline V gene encodes CDR1 DFQATT and CDR2 SNEGSKA (reference sequence). V was cut by 6 bases and J by 1 base, with 11 bases left in between. The CDR3 consists of 13 residues. The CDR3 DNA follows: TGCAGTGCCAGGATTGCGGGCACAGATACGCAGTATTTT. It translates to CSARIAGTDTQYF.

The count of this clonotype is one. This sequence joins TRBV5-1 and TRBJ1-5; D perhaps matches TRBD1 (5 bases). The CDR3 covers 15 residues. Germline V gene sequence: CDR1 SGHRS, CDR2 YFSETQ. With 4 bases removed from V and 7 bases from J, the gap between germline ends came to 18 bases. CDR3 sequence: CASSPGTIRGQPQHF. The CDR3 DNA is TGCGCCAGCAGCCCCGGGACTATCAGAGGGCAGCCCCAGCATTTT.

This clonotype has a handful of counts. The CDR3 DNA is TGTGCCAGCAGTGGGACAGGAGCACAGCCCCAGCATTTT. Translated, it gives CASSGTGAQPQHF. The chain combines TRBV6-5 with TRBJ1-5; TRBD1 matches 8 bases. Looked up from germline, CDR1 is MNHEY and CDR2 is SVGAGI. Losses at the gene ends were 5 bases for V and 7 bases for J; bases not matched to a gene: 4. This CDR3 has 13 amino acids.

This chain uses TRBV20-1 with TRBJ1-5, with D perhaps TRBD1 (5 bases). The ends were cut back, 6 bases at V and 8 bases at J, with 14 bases in the middle. Germline CDR1 DFQATT, CDR2 SNEGSKA (reference sequence). The CDR3 spans 12 residues. CDR3 loop: CSAQGLREPQHF. The CDR3 DNA reads TGCAGTGCCCAGGGACTTAGGGAGCCCCAGCATTTT.

This clonotype was observed a handful of times. The DNA of the CDR3 is TGCGCCAGCAGCCGAACGGCCTCAGCCCCTGGAATGTACACAGATACGCAGTATTTT. This sequence encodes CASSRTASAPGMYTDTQYF. The rearrangement uses TRBV5-1 and TRBJ2-3; no clear D. Germline V lookup: CDR1 SGHRS, CDR2 YFSETQ. Trimming shortened V by 4 bases and J by 2 bases, and 26 bases separated the two germline ends. The CDR3 consists of 19 residues.

The rearrangement uses TRBV20-1 and TRBJ1-2; 8 nucleotides agree with TRBD1. Germline lookup yields CDR1 DFQATT and CDR2 SNEGSKA (reference sequence). The CDR3 is 13 amino acids. The V gene end was trimmed by 5 bases and the J gene end by 8 bases; junction bases not matched to a gene: 10. CDR3 nucleotide sequence: TGCAGTGCTCAGACAGGGGACTTCTGGGGCTACACCTTC. Translated: CSAQTGDFWGYTF.

There are a few counts of this clonotype. The J gene is TRBJ2-1, the V gene TRBV9; D remains unclear. V shed 0 bases and J shed 6 bases, with 16 bases lying between them. This CDR3 contains 16 residues. Per the germline V gene, CDR1 is SGDLS and CDR2 is YYNGEE. The CDR3 loop is CASSVEPWLSGNEQFF. The CDR3, as DNA: TGTGCCAGCAGCGTAGAGCCGTGGCTGAGTGGCAATGAGCAGTTCTTC. The full variable domain, with the rest looked up from reference TRBV9 and TRBJ2-1, is DSGVTQTPKHLITATGQRVTLRCSPRSGDLSVYWYQQSLDQGLQFLIQYYNGEERAKGNILERFSAQQFPDLHSELNLSSLELGDSALYFCASSVEPWLSGNEQFFGPGTRLTVL.

The rearrangement uses TRBV5-1 and TRBJ1-5, with D possibly being TRBD1 (5 bases). Germline-derived CDR1 and CDR2 are SGHRS and YFSETQ. The CDR3 is 15 amino acids. V was trimmed by 1 base and J by 5 bases, leaving 13 bases between them. CDR3 region: CASSLMSGGDQPQHF. CDR3 in DNA: TGCGCCAGCAGCTTGATGTCAGGAGGGGATCAGCCCCAGCATTTT.

The J gene is TRBJ2-3, the V gene TRBV7-2, with D tentatively TRBD2 (7 bases). CDR1 and CDR2 from the germline V gene are SGHTA and FQGNSA. V was clipped by 8 bases and J by 6 bases, with 15 bases between them. This CDR3 is built from 13 residues. As DNA, the CDR3 is TGTGCCAGCTGGGGGGGCCGACGGGATACGCAGTATTTT. Protein product: CASWGGRRDTQYF.

The chain has TRBV4-1 and TRBJ2-5; D may match TRBD1 or TRBD2 (5 bases each). The length of the CDR3 is 16 residues. Germline V gives CDR1 MGHRA, CDR2 YSYEKL. Trimming stripped 1 base from V and 0 bases from J, with 12 bases between. The chain's CDR3 is CASSQAGQAYQETQYF. CDR3 DNA sequence: TGCGCCAGCAGCCAAGCGGGGCAGGCGTACCAAGAGACCCAGTACTTC.

The CDR3 is CASSLVGQARTTDTQYF. The CDR3 DNA reads TGTGCCAGCAGCTTGGTCGGACAGGCGAGGACCACAGATACGCAGTATTTT. The V and J genes are TRBV5-5 and TRBJ2-3, with 7 positions matching TRBD1. V was pared by 0 bases and J by 2 bases, with 9 bases of the junction left unmatched. The CDR3 length is 17 residues. Germline values: CDR1 SGHKS, CDR2 YYEKEE (reference sequence).

This clonotype has only a few counts. V is TRBV4-3 and J is TRBJ2-3, with 9 bases matching TRBD2. V shed 0 bases and J 6 bases; nucleotides not matched to a gene: 10. The CDR3 has 17 residues. CDR1 and CDR2 (germline): LGHNA, YSLEER. In nucleotides, the CDR3 is TGCGCCAGCAGCCAAGATGTAGGCGGGGGGGCGATCGATACGCAGTATTTT. Amino acids: CASSQDVGGGAIDTQYF.

This clonotype was seen a few times. The chain combines TRBV6-1 with TRBJ1-5, with D maybe TRBD1 (6 bases). Trimming shortened V by 7 bases and J by 0 bases, and 19 bases separated the two germline ends. CDR3 length: 17 residues. The germline gives CDR1 MNHNS, CDR2 SASEGT. The CDR3 coding sequence is TGTGCCAGCATTACCCCGGACAGAGGTAATAGCAATCAGCCCCAGCATTTT. This encodes CASITPDRGNSNQPQHF.

Only a few counts were recorded for this clonotype. The chain joins TRBV7-2 to TRBJ2-5; possibly TRBD2 for D (6 bases). The V and J ends lost 4 bases and 5 bases respectively, with 11 bases between them. CDR3 length: 13 amino acids. CDR1 is SGHTA, CDR2 FQGNSA, per germline. The CDR3 nucleotides are TGTGCCAGCAGCTCCCTACTAGCCGAGACCCAGTACTTC. The encoded protein is CASSSLLAETQYF.

V usage is TRBV7-9 and J usage is TRBJ2-1; 8 bases match TRBD1. Losses at the gene ends were 7 bases for V and 7 bases for J; bases not matched to a gene: 9. The CDR3 contains 14 residues. CDR1 and CDR2 from the germline V gene are SEHNR and FQNEAQ (reference sequence). CDR3 residues: CASTIGQGVNEQFF. The CDR3 region has the DNA TGTGCCAGCACCATCGGACAGGGAGTGAATGAGCAGTTCTTC.

The chain employs TRBV11-2 and TRBJ1-2, with D perhaps matching TRBD1 (5 bases). V lost 5 bases, J lost 10 bases, and 17 bases lay in between. Germline V gives CDR1 SGHAT, CDR2 FQNNGV. The CDR3 spans 13 residues. The CDR3 is CASSHPYGGDYTF. The CDR3 DNA follows: TGTGCCAGCAGCCACCCCTATGGGGGGGACTACACCTTC.

For the CDR3, the DNA is TGTGCCAGCAGTTACAGGGGACCGAATAATTCACCCCTCCACTTT. It translates to CASSYRGPNNSPLHF. The V call is TRBV6-2 or TRBV6-3, the J call TRBJ1-6; a weak D match, TRBD1 (5 bases). Germline V gene sequence: CDR1 MNHEY, CDR2 SVGEGT. The CDR3 covers 15 residues. V was trimmed by 2 bases and J by 5 bases, leaving 10 bases between them.

There are a few counts of this clonotype. The chain recombines TRBV10-1 with TRBJ2-7; D may be TRBD1 (6 bases). V lost 5 bases and J 2 bases, leaving 13 bases between the germline ends. The CDR3 has 14 residues. The germline CDR1 and CDR2 sequences are WNHNN and SYGVQD (reference sequence). CDR3 protein: CASSLQGVPYEQYF. The CDR3 bases are TGCGCCAGCAGTTTACAGGGTGTCCCCTACGAGCAGTACTTC.

The genes are TRBV4-2 and TRBJ2-1, with 8 bases that match TRBD1. The CDR3 is 15 amino acids. Unmatched junction bases numbered 5, after V lost 1 base and J lost 6 bases. Germline V CDR1 and CDR2: LGHNA, YNFKEQ. The CDR3, as DNA: TGTGCCAGCAGCCAAGCCAGGGGGCGGATCAATGAGCAGTTCTTC. It codes for CASSQARGRINEQFF.

This clonotype was counted ten times or more. The gene calls are TRBV20-1 and TRBJ2-1, with 11 bases matching TRBD2. Germline V lookup: CDR1 DFQATT, CDR2 SNEGSKA (reference sequence). J gave up 2 bases and V 7 bases, and 4 bases lay outside the gene matches. The CDR3 consists of 14 residues. The CDR3 loop is CSVLSGGAYNEQFF. Written as DNA, the CDR3 is TGCAGTGTTCTTAGCGGGGGGGCCTACAATGAGCAGTTCTTC.

The V and J genes are TRBV4-1 and TRBJ1-1; D remains ambiguous. Germline V gene sequence: CDR1 MGHRA, CDR2 YSYEKL. The V end lost 0 bases, the J end lost 4 bases, and 12 bases lay between the germline ends. The CDR3 sequence is 15 residues long. The CDR3: CASSQDVTRGTEAFF. CDR3 nucleotides: TGCGCCAGCAGCCAAGATGTAACTCGGGGCACTGAAGCTTTCTTT.

This clonotype was counted between two and nine times. This chain connects TRBV12-3 or TRBV12-4 to TRBJ1-1; the D is unclear. This CDR3 comprises 13 residues. Trimming cost V 8 bases and J 0 bases, with 10 bases left between them. The CDR3 sequence is CASQGRLNTEAFF. CDR3 sequence (DNA): TGTGCCAGCCAAGGACGCCTGAACACTGAAGCTTTCTTT.

The genes are TRBV29-1 and TRBJ2-7; no reliable D call. CDR1 and CDR2 from the germline V gene are SQVTM and ANQGSEA. This CDR3 spans 14 amino acids. Trimming left V 5 bases short and J 2 bases short, with 16 bases between. The CDR3 DNA sequence: TGCAGCGTTCGGACGGTATTATCCCCCTACGAGCAGTACTTC. This gives the protein CSVRTVLSPYEQYF.

This clonotype was seen a few times. The rearrangement joins TRBV7-8 to TRBJ2-2; TRBD1 might be the D (5 bases). Trimming pared 2 bases from V and 5 bases from J, leaving 15 bases between. This CDR3 is 16 amino acids long. In germline, CDR1 is SGHVS, CDR2 FQNEAQ. The chain's CDR3 is CASSLRGGTITGELFF. CDR3 DNA: TGTGCCAGCAGCTTAAGGGGCGGAACAATTACCGGGGAGCTGTTTTTT.